In this sample, the clone carrying this TCR beta chain turned up once. Bulk CD8+ and CD4+ cells came from magnetic negative isolation; CD8+ TEMRA by FACS. RNA was extracted with the RNeasy kit, and a quantity of about 0.45 to 1 ug was reverse transcribed using random hexamers. With immunoSEQ multiplex PCR, TCR beta CDR3 was amplified across 54 Vbeta and 13 Jbeta. MiXCR, applied by TCRdb to the immunoSEQ multiplex PCR reads, yields one record per CDR3 protein. The repertoire consists of 330,000 or so distinct CDR3 sequences, with 85% occurring once and the leading ten covering around 0.2%. The germline gives CDR1 SGHVS, CDR2 FQNEAQ. The trim removed 3 bases at V and 7 bases at J, leaving 14 bases unmatched. The CDR3 is 17 amino acids. This sample was included in a study of CD8 T cells in Susac syndrome.

The chain links TRBV7-8 to TRBJ2-1; TRBD2 agrees at 8 bases. Sequenced sample: CD8+ T cells from PBMCs. The receptor comes from a human donor with multiple sclerosis. CDR3 residues: CASSFPQAGEEDNEQFF. CDR3 in DNA: TGTGCCAGCAGCTTCCCTCAAGCGGGAGAGGAGGATAATGAGCAGTTCTTC.